This T cell receptor (beta chain) derives from a study of cytomegalovirus exposure and HLA in healthy donors. Study-level findings and limits: Later on, a genetic analysis was performed. It linked a missense variant in DCLRE1C with V- and J-gene trimming of TCR beta. DRB1 showed the most TCR associations and HLA-C the fewest in a later analysis, as rates varied by HLA locus.

The PCR contained 60 Vbeta and 13 Jbeta primers. TCRdb keeps only in-frame clones here, not all; method: immunoSEQ multiplex PCR. The table has some 170,000 clones, 70% to 85% seen once. The CDR3 has 14 amino acids. V shed 8 bases and J shed 5 bases, with 16 bases lying between them. Germline V gene sequence: CDR1 WNHNN, CDR2 SYGVQD (reference sequence). With respect to this clone: Its specificity is not known.

The rearrangement links TRBV10-1 to TRBJ1-5, with D possibly TRBD1 on 6 matching bases. The receptor comes from a human donor in good health. The source material was PBMCs. The CDR3 bases are TGCGCCAGCTGCTCCCGGGACACCTATCAGCCCCAGCATTTT. Amino acid sequence: CASCSRDTYQPQHF.